This entry describes one TCR beta chain. Its antigen specificity is not known. Per-base quality was not reported, and no clone a single base away is much larger than it. Taken with the paper, the label for treatment or condition translates to: allogeneic hematopoietic cell transplantation with graft depleted of TCRalphabeta T cells and CD19 B cells. The transplant recipients were children given TCRalphabeta/CD19-depleted allogeneic hematopoietic cell grafts. Library creation used PCR. The instrument given in TCRdb is Illumina HiSeq 2500. To normalize quantification of the TCRbeta repertoire, the TCR libraries were built with molecular barcoding that relied on unique molecular identifiers. Clones were called with MiXCR by TCRdb after fastp trimmed the public reads at Q25, and only in-frame beta chains were retained. Duplicate CDR3 protein sequences are folded into a single record with the most common DNA and genes. The sample table lists about 980,000 distinct CDR3 sequences, under 30% of them with a count of one. Jointly, the top ten make up roughly 28% of the sample.

The entry originates in a study of T-cell reconstitution after alpha-beta-depleted transplantation in children (dated by TCRdb to about 2016). A note on the overall study: T-cell immune reconstitution after TCRalphabeta/CD19-depleted allogeneic hematopoietic cell transplantation in children was quantitatively tracked in the study by means of TCR repertoire profiling.

What the work shows at the level of the full study, not this receptor alone: The high TCRbeta diversity at day 60 in some patients was ascribed to recipient T cells and intrathymic progenitors that had survived conditioning. Over subsequent months, a decline in hyperexpanded clone frequencies was noted, and after one year, T-cell counts and TCRbeta diversity were mostly ascribed to newly produced T cells. The apparently early recovery of alphabetaT-cell counts about two months after transplant reportedly depended on only several hundred rapidly expanded clones that came from non-depleted graft cells.

The sequence was collected from a boy younger than two who had a stem cell transplant for SCID, so the T cells may come from the graft donor. Material: PBMCs, mostly from graft donor cells, obtained 360 days after TCRalphabeta/CD19-depleted stem cell transplant.

The CDR3 protein: CASSDTGSGNTIYF. The DNA is as follows: TGTGCCAGCAGTGACACAGGGTCTGGAAACACCATATATTTT. This chain joins TRBV12-3 or TRBV12-4 to TRBJ1-3; a tentative D match to TRBD1 spans 6 bases. Trimming at the junction amounts to 5 bases on V and 1 base on J, and the germline ends lie 9 bases apart. The CDR3 has 14 amino acids, counting the end cysteine and phenylalanine. Only CDR3 DNA is held: 42 bases, read in frame from base 1.